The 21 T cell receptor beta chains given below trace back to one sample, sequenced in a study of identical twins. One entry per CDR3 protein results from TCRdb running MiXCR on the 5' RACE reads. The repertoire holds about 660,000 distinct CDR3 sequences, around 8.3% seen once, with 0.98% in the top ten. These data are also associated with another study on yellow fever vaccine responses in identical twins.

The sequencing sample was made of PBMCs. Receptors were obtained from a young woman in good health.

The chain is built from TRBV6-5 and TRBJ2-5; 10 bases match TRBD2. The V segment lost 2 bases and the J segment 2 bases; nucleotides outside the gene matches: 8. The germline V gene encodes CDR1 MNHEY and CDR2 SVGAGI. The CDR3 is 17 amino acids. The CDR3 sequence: CASSYPQSGGGQETQYF. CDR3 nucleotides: TGTGCCAGCAGTTACCCCCAGAGCGGGGGGGGACAAGAGACCCAGTACTTC.

CDR3 sequence reads: CASSQEKLPPYEQYF. CDR3 nucleotides: TGCGCCAGCAGCCAAGAAAAACTTCCCCCCTACGAGCAGTACTTC. The chain recombines TRBV4-1 with TRBJ2-7, with no clear D. V was pared by 0 bases and J by 2 bases, with 11 bases between. Germline V lookup: CDR1 MGHRA, CDR2 YSYEKL. CDR3 length: 15 amino acids.

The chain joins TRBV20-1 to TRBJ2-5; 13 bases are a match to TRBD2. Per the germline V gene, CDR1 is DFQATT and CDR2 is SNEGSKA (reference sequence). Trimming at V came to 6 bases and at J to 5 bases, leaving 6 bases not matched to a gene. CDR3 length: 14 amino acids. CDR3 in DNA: TGCAGTGCCGCACTAGCGGGAGGGCCGGAGACCCAGTACTTC. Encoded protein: CSAALAGGPETQYF.

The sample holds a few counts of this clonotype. CDR3 protein: CSVEDFFRGGWARRETQYF. CDR3 DNA sequence: TGCAGCGTTGAAGATTTTTTCCGGGGGGGTTGGGCTCGGAGGGAGACCCAGTACTTC. This chain joins TRBV29-1 and TRBJ2-5; 8 bases map to TRBD2. The CDR3 has 19 residues. Germline loops: CDR1 SQVTM, CDR2 ANQGSEA. V lost 0 bases and J lost 5; bases outside the gene matches: 20.

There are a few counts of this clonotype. CDR3 in amino acids: CATSDLVTGNNEQFF. The CDR3, as DNA: TGTGCCACCAGTGATTTAGTCACTGGAAACAATGAGCAGTTCTTC. The chain employs TRBV24-1 and TRBJ2-1, with no clear D. Germline CDR1 and CDR2: KGHDR and SFDVKD. The V end lost 1 base, the J end lost 5 bases, and 11 bases lay between the germline ends. The CDR3 loop spans 15 amino acids.

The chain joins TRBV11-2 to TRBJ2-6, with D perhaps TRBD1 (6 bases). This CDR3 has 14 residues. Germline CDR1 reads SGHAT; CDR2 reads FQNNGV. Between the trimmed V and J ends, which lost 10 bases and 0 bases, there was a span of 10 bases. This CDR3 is CAIQGSSGANVLTF. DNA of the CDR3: TGTGCCATACAGGGTAGCTCTGGGGCCAACGTCCTGACTTTC.

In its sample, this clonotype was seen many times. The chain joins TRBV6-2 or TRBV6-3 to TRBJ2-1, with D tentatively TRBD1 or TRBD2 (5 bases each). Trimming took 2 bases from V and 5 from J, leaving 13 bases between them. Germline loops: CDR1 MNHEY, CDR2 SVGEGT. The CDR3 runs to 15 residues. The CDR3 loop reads CASSYLRDGNNEQFF. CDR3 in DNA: TGTGCCAGCAGTTACCTCCGGGACGGAAACAATGAGCAGTTCTTC.

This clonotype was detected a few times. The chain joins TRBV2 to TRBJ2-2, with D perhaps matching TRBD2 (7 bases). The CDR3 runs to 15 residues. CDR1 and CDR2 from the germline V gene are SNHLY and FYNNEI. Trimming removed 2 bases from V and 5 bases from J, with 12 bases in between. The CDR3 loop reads CASSESGTSTGELFF. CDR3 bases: TGTGCCAGCAGTGAAAGCGGGACATCAACCGGGGAGCTGTTTTTT.

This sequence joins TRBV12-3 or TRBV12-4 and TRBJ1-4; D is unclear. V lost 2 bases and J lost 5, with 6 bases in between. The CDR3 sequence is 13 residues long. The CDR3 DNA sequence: TGTGCCAGCAGTTTAATATTGAATGAAAAACTGTTTTTT. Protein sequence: CASSLILNEKLFF.

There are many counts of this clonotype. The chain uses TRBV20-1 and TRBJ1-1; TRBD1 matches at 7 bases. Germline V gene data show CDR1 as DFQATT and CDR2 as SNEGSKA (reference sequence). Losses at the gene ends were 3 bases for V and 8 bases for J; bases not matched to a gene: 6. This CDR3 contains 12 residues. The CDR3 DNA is TGCAGTGCTAGTGGGACAGCTAAAGAAGCTTTCTTT. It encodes CSASGTAKEAFF.

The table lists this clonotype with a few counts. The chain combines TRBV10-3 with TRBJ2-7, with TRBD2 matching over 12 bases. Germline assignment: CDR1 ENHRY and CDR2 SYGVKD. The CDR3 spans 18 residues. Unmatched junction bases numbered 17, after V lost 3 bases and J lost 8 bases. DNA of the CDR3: TGTGCCATCAGTGAAGGTGCGGGGGCAGCTAGCGGGAGGGATCAGCAGTACTTC. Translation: CAISEGAGAASGRDQQYF.

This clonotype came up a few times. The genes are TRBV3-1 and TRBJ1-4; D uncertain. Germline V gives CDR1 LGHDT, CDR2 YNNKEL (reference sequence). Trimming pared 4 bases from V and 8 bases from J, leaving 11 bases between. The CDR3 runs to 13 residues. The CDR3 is CASSRAEGEKLFF. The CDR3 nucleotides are TGTGCCAGCAGCCGCGCGGAAGGGGAAAAACTGTTTTTT. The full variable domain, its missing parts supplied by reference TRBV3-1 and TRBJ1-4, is DTAVSQTPKYLVTQMGNDKSIKCEQNLGHDTMYWYKQDSKKFLKIMFSYNNKELIINETVPNRFSPKSPDKAHLNLHINSLELGDSAVYFCASSRAEGEKLFFGSGTQLSVL.

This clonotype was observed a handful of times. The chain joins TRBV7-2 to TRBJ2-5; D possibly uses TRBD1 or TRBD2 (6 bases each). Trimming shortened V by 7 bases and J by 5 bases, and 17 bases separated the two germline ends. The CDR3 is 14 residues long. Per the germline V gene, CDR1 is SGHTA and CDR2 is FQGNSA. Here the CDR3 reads CASTRLGGEETQYF. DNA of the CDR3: TGTGCCAGCACCCGACTCGGGGGCGAGGAGACCCAGTACTTC.

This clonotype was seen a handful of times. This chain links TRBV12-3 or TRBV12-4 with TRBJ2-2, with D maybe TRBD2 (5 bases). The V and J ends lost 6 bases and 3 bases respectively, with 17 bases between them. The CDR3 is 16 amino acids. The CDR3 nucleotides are TGTGCCAGCAGACCGTCCGGGGTTCGTGACACCGGGGAGCTGTTTTTT. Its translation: CASRPSGVRDTGELFF.

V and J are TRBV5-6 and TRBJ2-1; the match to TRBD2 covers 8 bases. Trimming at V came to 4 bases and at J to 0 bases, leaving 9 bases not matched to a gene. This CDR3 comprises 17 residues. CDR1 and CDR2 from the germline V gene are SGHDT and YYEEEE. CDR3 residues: CASSPGGGGYSYNEQFF. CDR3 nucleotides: TGTGCCAGCAGCCCGGGGGGGGGAGGGTACTCCTACAATGAGCAGTTCTTC.

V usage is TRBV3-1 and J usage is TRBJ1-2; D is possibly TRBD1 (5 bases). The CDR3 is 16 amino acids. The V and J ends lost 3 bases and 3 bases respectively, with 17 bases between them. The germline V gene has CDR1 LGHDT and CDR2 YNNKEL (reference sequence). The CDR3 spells CASSQALLGRDYGYTF. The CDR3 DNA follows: TGTGCCAGCAGCCAGGCCCTTTTGGGGCGAGACTATGGCTACACCTTC.

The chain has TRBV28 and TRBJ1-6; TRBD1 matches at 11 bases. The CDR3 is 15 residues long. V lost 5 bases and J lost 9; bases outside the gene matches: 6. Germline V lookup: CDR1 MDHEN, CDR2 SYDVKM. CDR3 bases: TGTGCCAGCAGTCCCCGGACAGGGGGCACTTCACCCCTCCACTTT. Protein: CASSPRTGGTSPLHF.

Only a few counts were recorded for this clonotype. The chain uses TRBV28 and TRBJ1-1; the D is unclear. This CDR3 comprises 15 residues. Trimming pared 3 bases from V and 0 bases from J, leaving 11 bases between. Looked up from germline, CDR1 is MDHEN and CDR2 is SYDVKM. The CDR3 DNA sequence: TGTGCCAGCAGTTTGTTGGTCAGCATGAACACTGAAGCTTTCTTT. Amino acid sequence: CASSLLVSMNTEAFF.

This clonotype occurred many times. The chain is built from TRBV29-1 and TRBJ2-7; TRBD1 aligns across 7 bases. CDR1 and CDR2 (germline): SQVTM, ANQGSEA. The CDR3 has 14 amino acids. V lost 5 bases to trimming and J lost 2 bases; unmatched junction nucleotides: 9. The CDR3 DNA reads TGCAGCGTTTGTCGGGACAGTACTCCCTACGAGCAGTACTTC. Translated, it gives CSVCRDSTPYEQYF.

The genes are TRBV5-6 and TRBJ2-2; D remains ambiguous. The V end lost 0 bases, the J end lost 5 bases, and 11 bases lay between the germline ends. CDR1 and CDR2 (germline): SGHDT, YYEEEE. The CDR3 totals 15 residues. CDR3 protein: CASSLGRRRTGELFF. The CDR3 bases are TGTGCCAGCAGCTTGGGAAGGCGCAGGACCGGGGAGCTGTTTTTT.

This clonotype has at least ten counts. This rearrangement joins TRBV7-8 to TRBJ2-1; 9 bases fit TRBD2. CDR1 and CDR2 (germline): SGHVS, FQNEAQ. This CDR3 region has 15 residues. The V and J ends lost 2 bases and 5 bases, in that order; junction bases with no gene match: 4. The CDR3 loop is CASSLMASGDNEQFF. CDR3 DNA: TGTGCCAGCAGCTTAATGGCTAGCGGGGACAATGAGCAGTTCTTC.